The 15 T cell receptor beta chains in this list originate from one sample, sequenced in a study of CD8 T cells in Susac syndrome. Random hexamers were used to reverse transcribe about 0.45 to 1 ug of RNA. TCRdb called the immunoSEQ multiplex PCR reads again in MiXCR, with one record for every CDR3 protein. The sample carries roughly 140,000 distinct CDR3 sequences, roughly 95% recorded once. Material for sequencing was CD4+ T cells from PBMCs. The source is a human donor with Susac syndrome.

The V call is TRBV9, the J call TRBJ2-3, with 9 nucleotides matching TRBD2. Germline V CDR1 and CDR2: SGDLS, YYNGEE. The CDR3 has 17 residues. Trimming took 1 base from V and 3 from J; bases not matched to a gene: 9. CDR3 nucleotides: TGTGCCAGCAGCGTAAATAGAGCGGGGGGTCGTACAGATACGCAGTATTTT. It yields the protein CASSVNRAGGRTDTQYF.

DNA of the CDR3: TGCAGCGTTGATCGGAGCACAGATACGCAGTATTTT. Translation: CSVDRSTDTQYF. The chain joins TRBV29-1 to TRBJ2-3, with D uncertain. Germline CDR1 and CDR2: SQVTM and ANQGSEA. Trimming shortened V by 3 bases and J by 0 bases, and 4 bases separated the two germline ends. The length of the CDR3 is 12 residues.

The chain couples TRBV9 to TRBJ2-3; D gene unclear. This CDR3 has 19 amino acids. Germline CDR1 and CDR2: SGDLS and YYNGEE. Trimming shortened V by 1 base and J by 5 bases, and 26 bases separated the two germline ends. CDR3 coding DNA: TGTGCCAGCAGCGTAAGCCCAAGTAACCCACTAACTTCGCGAGATACGCAGTATTTT. This codes for CASSVSPSNPLTSRDTQYF. Full variable domain (remainder filled in from reference TRBV9 and TRBJ2-3): DSGVTQTPKHLITATGQRVTLRCSPRSGDLSVYWYQQSLDQGLQFLIQYYNGEERAKGNILERFSAQQFPDLHSELNLSSLELGDSALYFCASSVSPSNPLTSRDTQYFGPGTRLTVL.

CDR3 coding DNA: TGCAGTGCTAGAGATCTTGGGGGGGTCGAGGGAAAGACCCAGTACTTC. Amino acids: CSARDLGGVEGKTQYF. The chain carries TRBV20-1 and TRBJ2-5, with 7 bases aligning to TRBD2. This CDR3 has 16 residues. Germline V gene lookup returns CDR1 DFQATT and CDR2 SNEGSKA (reference sequence). The ends lost 0 bases at V and 6 bases at J; junction bases unmatched: 13.

This chain connects TRBV7-2 to TRBJ2-3, with 7 bases lining up with TRBD1. The CDR3 has 14 residues. After removal of 5 bases from V and 5 bases from J, the junction contained 7 bases not matched to a gene. Looked up from germline, CDR1 is SGHTA and CDR2 is FQGNSA. This CDR3 reads CASSPDRVQDTQYF. CDR3 coding DNA: TGTGCCAGCAGCCCCGACAGGGTCCAAGATACGCAGTATTTT.

This rearrangement joins TRBV9 to TRBJ1-3; TRBD1 might be the D (5 bases). Trimming cost V 3 bases and J 2 bases, with 18 bases left between them. Germline CDR1 is SGDLS and CDR2 is YYNGEE. This CDR3 has 17 amino acids. The CDR3 coding sequence is TGTGCCAGCAGCGCCCTAGACACCGCAGGGACTGGAAACACCATATATTTT. It yields the protein CASSALDTAGTGNTIYF.

The rearrangement uses TRBV6-5 and TRBJ2-2; 9 bases line up with TRBD1. V lost 5 bases to trimming and J lost 4 bases; unmatched junction nucleotides: 5. Germline CDR1 MNHEY, CDR2 SVGAGI. This CDR3 region has 15 residues. The CDR3 spells CASSRTGAVTGELFF. CDR3 sequence (DNA): TGTGCCAGCAGTAGGACAGGGGCCGTCACCGGGGAGCTGTTTTTT.

V and J are TRBV12-3 or TRBV12-4 and TRBJ1-2, with D uncertain. This CDR3 contains 14 residues. V lost 6 bases and J 6 bases, leaving 17 bases between the germline ends. The CDR3 coding sequence is TGTGCCAGCAGAGCGGGCGGGGATGGTCATGGCTACACCTTC. Protein product: CASRAGGDGHGYTF.

The chain's CDR3 is CASRSGVQETQYF. The CDR3 bases are TGTGCCAGCAGATCGGGGGTCCAAGAGACCCAGTACTTC. V is TRBV2 and J is TRBJ2-5, with TRBD2 as a possible D gene (6 bases). This CDR3 has 13 amino acids. The germline CDR1 and CDR2 sequences are SNHLY and FYNNEI. Trimming left V 6 bases short and J 1 base short, with 9 bases between.

J is TRBJ2-3 and V is TRBV20-1; maybe TRBD2 (5 bases). This CDR3 has 13 residues. Trimming removed 0 bases at V and 4 bases at J, with 8 bases between. CDR1 and CDR2 from the germline V gene are DFQATT and SNEGSKA (reference sequence). The CDR3 is CSAREAGADTQYF. For the CDR3, the DNA is TGCAGTGCTAGAGAGGCGGGCGCAGATACGCAGTATTTT.

CDR3 bases: TGCGCCAGCAGCTTGACGGTAGAGAACGAGCAGTACTTC. This codes for CASSLTVENEQYF. The chain couples TRBV5-1 to TRBJ2-7, with D uncertain. The CDR3 runs to 13 residues. CDR1 is SGHRS and CDR2 is YFSETQ in the germline V gene. V was trimmed by 1 base and J by 5 bases, leaving 10 bases between them.

The CDR3 here is CSVAGTAYEQYF. The CDR3 bases are TGCAGCGTCGCCGGGACAGCCTACGAGCAGTACTTC. The J gene is TRBJ2-7, the V gene TRBV29-1, with 7 positions matching TRBD1. Germline CDR1 is SQVTM and CDR2 is ANQGSEA. The trim removed 6 bases at V and 2 bases at J, leaving 4 bases unmatched. CDR3 length: 12 amino acids.

This clonotype was counted only a few times. The chain has TRBV7-9 and TRBJ2-5; 8 bases line up with TRBD2. CDR1 is SEHNR, CDR2 FQNEAQ, per germline (reference sequence). The CDR3 is made up of 14 amino acids. Germline trimming cut 2 bases from V and 1 base from J; bases unmatched to any gene: 0. The CDR3 DNA is TGTGCCAGCAGCTTACTAGCGGGCCAAGAGACCCAGTACTTC. It translates to CASSLLAGQETQYF.

J is TRBJ2-7 and V is TRBV12-3 or TRBV12-4, with D hard to call. V lost 3 bases, J lost 2 bases, and 11 bases lay in between. This CDR3 is 14 amino acids long. CDR3 amino acids: CASSFSLVAYEQYF. Here the CDR3 DNA reads TGTGCCAGCAGTTTTTCCCTAGTCGCCTACGAGCAGTACTTC.

In this sample, this clonotype turned up a few times. The chain has TRBV19 and TRBJ2-1; the D is unclear. This CDR3 has 11 residues. The germline V gene encodes CDR1 LNHDA and CDR2 SQIVND (reference sequence). V lost 4 bases to trimming and J lost 4 bases, with 2 bases between them. The CDR3 reads CASSTYNEQFF. The CDR3, as DNA: TGTGCCAGTAGTACTTACAATGAGCAGTTCTTC.